The source of this T cell receptor (beta chain) is a study of cytotoxic CD8 clonotypes in ibrutinib-treated CLL. Turning to the study itself: Complete response was seen in 2 patients and partial in some 24; approximately 12 progressed and approximately 14 stayed remitted after a median around 64 months. The samples contained over 250,000 productive templates on average. They also contained an average of about 100,000 productive rearrangements.

Measured with immunoSEQ multiplex PCR; TCRdb has only the in-frame clones, and not every one. The data hold some 120,000 clones, with approximately 80% observed a single time. This clone was found once. Its antigen is currently unknown. The length of the CDR3 is 16 residues. Germline V gives CDR1 MGHRA, CDR2 YSYEKL. The trim removed 4 bases at V and 5 bases at J, leaving 11 bases unmatched. General study results and limits: Public clonotypes, rarely seen, contracted or held steady on treatment.

V usage is TRBV4-1 and J usage is TRBJ2-5; 9 positions match TRBD2. The sample was PBMCs, taken after 24 months of ibrutinib treatment. The receptor comes from a human donor with chronic lymphocytic leukemia. In DNA form, the CDR3 reads TGCGCCAGCAGCCCTATGGCTAGCGGGGTCCGGGAGACCCAGTACTTC. It is translated as CASSPMASGVRETQYF.